This TCR beta chain was sequenced for a study of regulatory T cells in long-lasting Graves disease. Findings and limits, study-wide: Gene preferences differed: TRBV28, TRBJ1-2, TRBJ2-5 in persistent cases.

The CDR3 is 14 residues long. Trimming took 4 bases from V and 6 from J, leaving 11 bases between them. The V gene's germline CDR1 is KGHDR and CDR2 SFDVKD. Assembly of TCR beta libraries relied on iRepertoire HTBI primers together with Arm-PCR of CDR3 regions. Each CDR3 protein is one row after TCRdb ran MiXCR on the multiplex PCR reads. Among hundreds of thousands of distinct CDR3 sequences listed, roughly 16% were seen once. Documented time point: newly diagnosed GD, antithyroid drugs for less than 3 months. There was RNA extracted from PBMCs, and the TCR library was made from it. A roughly 8.6-milliliter sample of peripheral blood was drawn into EDTA tubes. On this clonotype: The antigen remains undetermined.

The same specimen was also included in a second study, on T cells in Graves' hyperthyroidism and ophthalmopathy. As that study records: Using the HTBI primer set, a first-round RT-PCR was run on the TCR CDR3.

This receptor was identified in a middle-aged woman with Graves disease. The chain links TRBV24-1 to TRBJ2-2, with no clear D. This material consisted of peripheral blood mononuclear cells (PBMCs), taken at new diagnosis, from a patient treated with antithyroid drugs. This CDR3 is CATSEGSYAGELFF. The CDR3 coding sequence is TGTGCCACCAGTGAGGGTTCGTACGCCGGGGAGCTGTTTTTT.